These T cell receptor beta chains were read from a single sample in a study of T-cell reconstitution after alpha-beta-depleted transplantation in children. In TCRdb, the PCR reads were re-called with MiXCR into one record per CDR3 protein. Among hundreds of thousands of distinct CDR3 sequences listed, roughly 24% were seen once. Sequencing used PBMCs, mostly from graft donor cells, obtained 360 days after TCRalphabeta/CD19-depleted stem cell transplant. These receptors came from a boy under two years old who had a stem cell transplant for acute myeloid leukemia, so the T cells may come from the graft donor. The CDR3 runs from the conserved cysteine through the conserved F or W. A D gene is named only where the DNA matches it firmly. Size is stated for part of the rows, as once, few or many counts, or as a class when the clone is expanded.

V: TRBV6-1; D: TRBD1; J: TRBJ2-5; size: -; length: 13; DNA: TGTGCCAGCAGTAAGGGGGCGGAATGGACCCAGTACTTC; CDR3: CASSKGAEWTQYF
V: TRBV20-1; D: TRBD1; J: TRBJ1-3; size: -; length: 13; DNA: TGCAGTGCGGGGGGACAGGGAGGAAACACCATATATTTT; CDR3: CSAGGQGGNTIYF
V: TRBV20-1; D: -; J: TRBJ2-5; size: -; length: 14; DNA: TGCAGTGCTAGCCCATTCTACTGGGAGGAGACCCAGTACTTC; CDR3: CSASPFYWEETQYF
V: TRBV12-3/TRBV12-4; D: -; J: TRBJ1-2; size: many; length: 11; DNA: TGTGCCAGCAGTTTAGTCACTGGCTACACCTTC; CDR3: CASSLVTGYTF
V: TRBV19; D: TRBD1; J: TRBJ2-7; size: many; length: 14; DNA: TGTGCCAGTAGCACCGGACAGGCCCTTCTTGAGCAGTACTTC; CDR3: CASSTGQALLEQYF
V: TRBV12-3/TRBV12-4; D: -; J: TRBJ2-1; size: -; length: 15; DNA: TGTGCCAGCAGCCCATTGAGGGGGGCCCCGGATGAGCAGTTCTTC; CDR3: CASSPLRGAPDEQFF
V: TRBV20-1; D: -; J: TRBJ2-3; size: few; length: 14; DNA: TGCAGTGCTAGAGTGTCGCGGGACACAGATACGCAGTATTTT; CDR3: CSARVSRDTDTQYF
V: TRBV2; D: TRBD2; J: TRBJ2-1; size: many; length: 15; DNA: TGTGCCAGCAGTGGAACTAGCGGGGCCTACAATGAGCAGTTCTTC; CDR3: CASSGTSGAYNEQFF
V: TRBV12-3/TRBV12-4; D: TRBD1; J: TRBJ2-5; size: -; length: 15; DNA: TGTGCCAGCAGTCAAGGGACAGATTTATGGGAGACCCAGTACTTC; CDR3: CASSQGTDLWETQYF
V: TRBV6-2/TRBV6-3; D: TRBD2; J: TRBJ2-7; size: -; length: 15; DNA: TGTGCCAGCAGTCGCCTTAGCGGGGGGGCCTACGAGCAGTACTTC; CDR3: CASSRLSGGAYEQYF
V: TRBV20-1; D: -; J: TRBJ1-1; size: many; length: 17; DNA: TGCAGTGCTAGGGACGCAGGGAGCCTACACCCGAACACTGAAGCTTTCTTT; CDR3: CSARDAGSLHPNTEAFF
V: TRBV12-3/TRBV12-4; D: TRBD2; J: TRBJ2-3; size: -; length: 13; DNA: TGTGCCAGCAGGCGGGGGGCCACAGATACGCAGTATTTT; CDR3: CASRRGATDTQYF
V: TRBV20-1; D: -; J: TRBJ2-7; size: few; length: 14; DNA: TGCAGTGCTAGAGATCAGGTTAGCTCCTACGAGCAGTACTTC; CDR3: CSARDQVSSYEQYF
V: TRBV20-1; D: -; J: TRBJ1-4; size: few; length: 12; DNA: TGCAGTGCTAGATTCACAGGGGAAAAACTGTTTTTT; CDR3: CSARFTGEKLFF
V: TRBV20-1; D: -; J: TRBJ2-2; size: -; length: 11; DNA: TGCAGTGCTAGATTGACCGGGGAGCTGTTTTTT; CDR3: CSARLTGELFF
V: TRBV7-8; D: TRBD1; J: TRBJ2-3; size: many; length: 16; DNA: TGTGCCAGCAGCCCCCGGGACAGTCGACTGTGGGATACGCAGTATTTT; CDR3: CASSPRDSRLWDTQYF
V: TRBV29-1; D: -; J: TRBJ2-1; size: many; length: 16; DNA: TGCAGCGTTGAAGATCGTCCGGGACTCCCCTTGTATGAGCAGTTCTTC; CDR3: CSVEDRPGLPLYEQFF
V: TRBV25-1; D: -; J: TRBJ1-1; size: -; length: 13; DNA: TGTGCCAGCAGTACCGTCGGGGTTACTGAAGCTTTCTTT; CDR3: CASSTVGVTEAFF
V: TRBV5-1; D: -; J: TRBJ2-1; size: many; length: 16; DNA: TGCGCCAGCAGCTTGGACGTGACAGGGAGGGGCAATGAGCAGTTCTTC; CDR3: CASSLDVTGRGNEQFF
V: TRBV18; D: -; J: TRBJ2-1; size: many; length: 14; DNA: TGTGCCAGCTCACCGAATAACTTTTACAATGAGCAGTTCTTC; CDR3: CASSPNNFYNEQFF
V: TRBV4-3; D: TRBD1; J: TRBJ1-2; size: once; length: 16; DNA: TGCGCCAGCAGCCAAGAAGACAGGGGGCTAGGGTATGGCTACACCTTC; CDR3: CASSQEDRGLGYGYTF
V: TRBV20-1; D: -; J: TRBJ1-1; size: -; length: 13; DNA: TGCAGTGCCTTCGACAGGATGAACACTGAAGCTTTCTTT; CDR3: CSAFDRMNTEAFF
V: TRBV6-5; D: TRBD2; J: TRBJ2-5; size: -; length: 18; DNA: TGTGCCAGCAGTTACTCGGGACTAGCGGGGAGAAGCCAAGAGACCCAGTACTTC; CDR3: CASSYSGLAGRSQETQYF
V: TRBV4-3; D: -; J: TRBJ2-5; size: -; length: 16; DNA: TGCGCCAGCAGCCAAGGGACAAGGGGAGTTTTGGAGACCCAGTACTTC; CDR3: CASSQGTRGVLETQYF
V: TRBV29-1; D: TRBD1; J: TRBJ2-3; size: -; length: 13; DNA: TGCAGCGGCTCAGGGGGCCCCACAGATACGCAGTATTTT; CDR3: CSGSGGPTDTQYF
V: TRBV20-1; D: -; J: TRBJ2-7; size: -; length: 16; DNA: TGCAGTGCCAAGGGGGTAGCCGGGGGGCTCTCCTACGAGCAGTACTTC; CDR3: CSAKGVAGGLSYEQYF
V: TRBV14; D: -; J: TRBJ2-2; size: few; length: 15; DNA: TGTGCCAGCAGCCGTGACAGAACCAACACCGGGGAGCTGTTTTTT; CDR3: CASSRDRTNTGELFF
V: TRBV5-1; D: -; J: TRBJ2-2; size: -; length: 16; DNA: TGCGCCAGCAGCTACCCCCGGGATTCGGGCACCGGGGAGCTGTTTTTT; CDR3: CASSYPRDSGTGELFF
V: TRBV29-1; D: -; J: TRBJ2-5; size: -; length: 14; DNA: TGCAGCGTTGAAAGTGGGGCGCGGGTAGAGACCCAGTACTTC; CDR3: CSVESGARVETQYF
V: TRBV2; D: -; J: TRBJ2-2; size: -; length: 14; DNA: TGTGCCAGCAGTGGAACAGGCCCCACCGGGGAGCTGTTTTTT; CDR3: CASSGTGPTGELFF
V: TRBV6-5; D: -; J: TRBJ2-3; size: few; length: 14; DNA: TGTGCCAGCAGTTATGGACCCCACCTTAATACGCAGTATTTT; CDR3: CASSYGPHLNTQYF
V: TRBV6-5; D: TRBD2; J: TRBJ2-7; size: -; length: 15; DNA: TGTGCCAGCAGTTACCCCGGGACTAGCGGCTACGAGCAGTACTTC; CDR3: CASSYPGTSGYEQYF
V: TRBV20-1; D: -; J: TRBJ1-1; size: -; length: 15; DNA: TGCAGTGCTAGAGATCCGGCAGGGAGGAACACTGAAGCTTTCTTT; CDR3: CSARDPAGRNTEAFF
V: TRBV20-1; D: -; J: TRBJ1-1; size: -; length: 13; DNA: TGCAGTGCTCAAAATACAGAACAAAAACAAGCTTTCTTT; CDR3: CSAQNTEQKQAFF
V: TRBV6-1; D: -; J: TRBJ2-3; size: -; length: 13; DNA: TGTGCCAGCAGACGCGGAATCACAGATACGCAGTATTTT; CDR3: CASRRGITDTQYF
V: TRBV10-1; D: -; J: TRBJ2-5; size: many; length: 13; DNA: TGCGCCAGCAGCGACTTAGGAGAGGAGACCCAGTACTTC; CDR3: CASSDLGEETQYF
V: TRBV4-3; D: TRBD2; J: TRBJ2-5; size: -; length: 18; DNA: TGCGCCAGCAGCCAAGATAGGGCTAGCGGGGGGCTACAAGAGACCCAGTACTTC; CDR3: CASSQDRASGGLQETQYF
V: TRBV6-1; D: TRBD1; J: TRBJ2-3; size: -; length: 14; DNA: TGTGCCAGCAGCTTTGGACAGGGATCAGATACGCAGTATTTT; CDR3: CASSFGQGSDTQYF